This entry features one T cell receptor beta chain sequence. The specificity of this receptor is unknown. No quality values exist for individual bases; no much larger clone is one base distant. RNA was extracted using the RNeasy kit, and roughly 0.5 to 1 ug of the RNA was reverse transcribed with random hexamers. TCR beta CDR3 regions were amplified with the immunoSEQ multiplex PCR assay covering 54 Vbeta and 13 Jbeta segments. Bias from PCR amplification was corrected by using a synthetic template baseline for primer optimization and for computational correction. In the authors' own workflow: Only productive sequences were kept, with reads annotated to V, D and J genes according to IMGT and analyzed in immunoSEQ Analyzer. Clonality was computed as one minus Shannon entropy normalized by log2 of the number of productive unique sequences. Public and private clones were assessed among the 100 most prevalent clones of each patient and control. Clones were defined as Susac-specific if absent from the healthy and MS cohorts, from around 1,100 published viral clones and from other ImmuneACCESS disease sequences. Clones were called with MiXCR by TCRdb after fastp trimmed the public reads at Q25, and only in-frame beta chains were retained. Each entry is one CDR3 protein sequence, shown with its most common DNA and genes. TCRdb, not the original authors, processed these V and J calls. Counted in this sample were 2,000 to 2,500 distinct CDR3 sequences; approximately 70% of them appeared once. Clones ranked in the top ten supply about a tenth of the sample.

The data belong to a study of CD8 T cells in Susac syndrome (dated by TCRdb to between 2018 and 2021). Notes on the research overall: Of the Susac syndrome patients who were sequenced, about 6 had clinically active disease and roughly 8 were in clinical remission. At the time of blood withdrawal, Susac syndrome patients were either therapy-naive, taking corticosteroids (with some also receiving IVIg), or on IVIg alone. Repertoire sequencing was used to test whether CD8+ T cell activation and differentiation in Susac syndrome was antigen driven. Clonality of the CD8+ T cell repertoire was compared between more than 10 healthy donors, approximately 14 Susac syndrome patients and 15 or so multiple sclerosis patients.

Beyond this particular receptor, the publication reports: Clonal expansion was observed in Susac syndrome CD8+ repertoires, with the highest expansion in CD8+ TEMRA cells and greater expansion in clinically active than in remitting patients. The number of individuals in the TCR sequencing and HLA analysis was recognized as being relatively small. Some 15 and five Susac-specific public clones were found in the total CD8+ and CD8+ TEMRA repertoires, respectively.

Since CD62L is shed when cells are thawed, memory subsets for TEMRA sorting were defined by CD27 and CD45RA staining. High-throughput TCR beta sequencing profiled peripheral blood CD8+ and CD4+ T cells from healthy donors, Susac syndrome patients and multiple sclerosis patients. Both total CD8+ T cells and sorted CD8+ TEMRA cells were sequenced from 5 or 6 Susac syndrome patients. Susac syndrome patients met recently defined diagnostic criteria for definite or probable disease. Bulk CD8+ and CD4+ T cells were purified by magnetic negative isolation, while CD8+ TEMRA cells were enriched using FACS. Blood was drawn into EDTA tubes, processed within 24 hours, and PBMCs were isolated by density gradient centrifugation. PBMCs intended for TCR sequencing were frozen in liquid nitrogen and were later thawed in a 37 degrees C water bath. Using fluorescence-activated cell sorting on a BD FACSAria III, CD8+ TEMRA cells were enriched from thawed PBMCs. Purity of sorted or isolated CD4+, CD8+ and CD8+ TEMRA cells was at least 90%.

The receptor was derived from a human donor with Susac syndrome. Sequenced material: CD8+ TEMRA cells from PBMCs. The cell subset or site label, read with the paper, signifies: FACS-sorted terminally differentiated effector memory CD8+ T cells re-expressing CD45RA (CD8+ TEMRA).

The bases read TGTGCCAGCTCCCCTCCTGGGGAGACCCAGTACTTC. Translated, it gives CASSPPGETQYF. The chain joins TRBV7-9 to TRBJ2-5; the D segment cannot be called with confidence. The CDR3 sequence holds 12 residues, the cysteine and phenylalanine included. Only CDR3 DNA remains: 36 bases, in frame from the first base. The germline V gene (reference sequence) sets CDR1 to SEHNR and CDR2 to FQNEAQ. The V end loses 8 bases and the J end loses 5 bases, and a stretch of 12 bases separates them.